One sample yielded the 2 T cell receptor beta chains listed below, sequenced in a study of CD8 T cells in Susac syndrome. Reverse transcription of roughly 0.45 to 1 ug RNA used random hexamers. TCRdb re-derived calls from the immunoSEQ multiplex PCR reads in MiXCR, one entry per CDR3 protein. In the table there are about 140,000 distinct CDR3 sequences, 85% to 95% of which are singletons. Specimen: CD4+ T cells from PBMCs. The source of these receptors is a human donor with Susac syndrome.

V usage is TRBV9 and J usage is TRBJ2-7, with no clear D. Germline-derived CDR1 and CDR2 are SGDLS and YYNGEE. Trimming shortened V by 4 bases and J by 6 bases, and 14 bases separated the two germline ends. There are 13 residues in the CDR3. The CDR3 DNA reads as TGTGCCAGCAGCACCCGGTTGGAAGGCGAGCAGTACTTC. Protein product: CASSTRLEGEQYF.

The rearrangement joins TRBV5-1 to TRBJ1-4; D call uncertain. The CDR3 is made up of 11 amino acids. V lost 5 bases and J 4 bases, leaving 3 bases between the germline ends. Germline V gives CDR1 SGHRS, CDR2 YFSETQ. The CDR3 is CASRNNEKLFF. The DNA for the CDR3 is TGCGCCAGCAGAAATAATGAAAAACTGTTTTTT. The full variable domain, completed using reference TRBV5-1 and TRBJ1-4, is KAGVTQTPRYLIKTRGQQVTLSCSPISGHRSVSWYQQTPGQGLQFLFEYFSETQRNKGNFPGRFSGRQFSNSRSEMNVSTLELGDSALYLCASRNNEKLFFGSGTQLSVL.